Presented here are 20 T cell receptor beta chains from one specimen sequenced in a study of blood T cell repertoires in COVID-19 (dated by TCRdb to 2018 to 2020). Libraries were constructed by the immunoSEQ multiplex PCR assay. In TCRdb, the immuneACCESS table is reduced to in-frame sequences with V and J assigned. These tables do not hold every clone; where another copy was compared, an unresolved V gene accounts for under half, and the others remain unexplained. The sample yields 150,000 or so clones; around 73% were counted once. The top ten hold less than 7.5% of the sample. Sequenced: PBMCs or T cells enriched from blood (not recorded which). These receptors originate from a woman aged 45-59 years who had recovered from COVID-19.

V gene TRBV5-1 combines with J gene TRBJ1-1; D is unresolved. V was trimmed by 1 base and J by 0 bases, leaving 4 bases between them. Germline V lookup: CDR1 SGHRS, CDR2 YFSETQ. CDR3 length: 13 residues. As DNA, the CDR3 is TGCGCCAGCAGCTTGCGGGTGAACACTGAAGCTTTCTTT. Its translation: CASSLRVNTEAFF.

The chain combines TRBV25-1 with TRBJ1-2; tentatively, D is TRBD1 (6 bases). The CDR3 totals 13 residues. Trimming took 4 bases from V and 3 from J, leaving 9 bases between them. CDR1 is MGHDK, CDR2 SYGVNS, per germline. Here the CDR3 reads CASSAGQHYGYTF. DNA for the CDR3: TGTGCCAGCAGTGCCGGACAGCACTATGGCTACACCTTC.

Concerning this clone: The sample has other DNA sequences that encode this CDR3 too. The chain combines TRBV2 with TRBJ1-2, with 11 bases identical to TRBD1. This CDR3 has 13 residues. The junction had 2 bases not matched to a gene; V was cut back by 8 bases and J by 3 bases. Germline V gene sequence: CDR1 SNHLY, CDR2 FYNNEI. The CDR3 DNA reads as TGTGCCAGCCGGGGACAGGGGGACTATGGCTACACCTTC. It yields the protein CASRGQGDYGYTF.

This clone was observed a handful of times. The CDR3 region is CSASAVNQPQHF. CDR3 sequence (DNA): TGCAGTGCTAGTGCGGTTAATCAGCCCCAGCATTTT. The gene calls are TRBV20-1 and TRBJ1-5; D is unclear. Trimming pared 3 bases from V and 4 bases from J, leaving 7 bases between. This CDR3 has 12 residues. Germline V lookup: CDR1 DFQATT, CDR2 SNEGSKA (reference sequence).

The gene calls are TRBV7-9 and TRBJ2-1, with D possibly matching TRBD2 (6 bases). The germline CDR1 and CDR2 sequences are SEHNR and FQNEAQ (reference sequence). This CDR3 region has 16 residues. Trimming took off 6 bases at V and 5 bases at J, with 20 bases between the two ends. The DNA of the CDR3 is TGTGCCAGCAGTAACCCGCCCGGGCTAGCGAACAATGAGCAGTTCTTC. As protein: CASSNPPGLANNEQFF.

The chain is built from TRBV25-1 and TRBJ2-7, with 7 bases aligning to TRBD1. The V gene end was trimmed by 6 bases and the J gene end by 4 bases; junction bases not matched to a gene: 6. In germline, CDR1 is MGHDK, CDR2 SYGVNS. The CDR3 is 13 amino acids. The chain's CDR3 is CASRMGQRYEQYF. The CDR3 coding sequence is TGTGCCAGCAGGATGGGACAGAGGTACGAGCAGTACTTC.

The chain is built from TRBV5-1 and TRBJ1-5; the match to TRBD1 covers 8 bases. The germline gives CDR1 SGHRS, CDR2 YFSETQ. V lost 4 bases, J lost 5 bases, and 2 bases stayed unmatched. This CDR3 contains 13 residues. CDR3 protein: CASSDRGDQPQHF. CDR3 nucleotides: TGCGCCAGCAGCGACAGGGGCGATCAGCCCCAGCATTTT.

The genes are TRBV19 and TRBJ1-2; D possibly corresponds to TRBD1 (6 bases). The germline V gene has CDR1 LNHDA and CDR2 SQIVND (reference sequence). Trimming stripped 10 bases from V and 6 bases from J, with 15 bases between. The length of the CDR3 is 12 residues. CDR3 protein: CATYREIDGYTF. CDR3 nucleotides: TGTGCCACCTACAGGGAAATCGATGGCTACACCTTC.

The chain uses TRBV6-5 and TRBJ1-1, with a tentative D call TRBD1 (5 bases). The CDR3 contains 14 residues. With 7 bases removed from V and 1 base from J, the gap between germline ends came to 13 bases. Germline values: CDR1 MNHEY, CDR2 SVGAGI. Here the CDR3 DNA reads TGTGCCAGCATCCACGACAGCGCGAACACTGAAGCTTTCTTT. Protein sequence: CASIHDSANTEAFF.

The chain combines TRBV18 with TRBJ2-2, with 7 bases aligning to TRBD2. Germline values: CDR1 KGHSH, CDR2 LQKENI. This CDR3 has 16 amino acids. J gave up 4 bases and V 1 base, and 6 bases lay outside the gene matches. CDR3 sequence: CASSPLASGGTGELFF. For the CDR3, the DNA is TGTGCCAGCTCACCACTGGCTAGCGGAGGCACCGGGGAGCTGTTTTTT. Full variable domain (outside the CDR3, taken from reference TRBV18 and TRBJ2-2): NAGVMQNPRHLVRRRGQEARLRCSPMKGHSHVYWYRQLPEEGLKFMVYLQKENIIDESGMPKERFSAEFPKEGPSILRIQQVVRGDSAAYFCASSPLASGGTGELFFGEGSRLTVL.

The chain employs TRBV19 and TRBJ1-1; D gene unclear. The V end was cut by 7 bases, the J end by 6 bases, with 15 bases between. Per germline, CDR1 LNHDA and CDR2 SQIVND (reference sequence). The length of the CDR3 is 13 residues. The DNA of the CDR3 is TGTGCCAGTATGTACGGCGGGAGGGCTGAAGCTTTCTTT. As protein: CASMYGGRAEAFF.

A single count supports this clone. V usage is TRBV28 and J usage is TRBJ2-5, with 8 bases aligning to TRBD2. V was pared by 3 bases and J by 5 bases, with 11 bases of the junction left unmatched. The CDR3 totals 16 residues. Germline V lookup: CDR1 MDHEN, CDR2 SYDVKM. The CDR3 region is CASSFTTGGPEETQYF. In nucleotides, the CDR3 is TGTGCCAGCAGTTTCACGACGGGGGGGCCAGAGGAGACCCAGTACTTC.

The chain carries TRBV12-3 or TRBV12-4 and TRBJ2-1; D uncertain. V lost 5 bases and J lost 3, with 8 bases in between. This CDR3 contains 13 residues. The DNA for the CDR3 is TGTGCCAGCAGTCCCCCTAGCTACAATGAGCAGTTCTTC. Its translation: CASSPPSYNEQFF.

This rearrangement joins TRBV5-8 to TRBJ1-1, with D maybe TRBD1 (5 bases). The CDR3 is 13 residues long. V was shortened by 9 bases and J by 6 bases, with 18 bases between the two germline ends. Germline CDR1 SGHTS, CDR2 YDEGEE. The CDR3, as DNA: TGTGCCACCAACCCGGGGGTAGCCGCTGAAGCTTTCTTT. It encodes CATNPGVAAEAFF. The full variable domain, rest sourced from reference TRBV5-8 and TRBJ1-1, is EAGVTQSPTHLIKTRGQQATLRCSPISGHTSVYWYQQALGLGLQFLLWYDEGEERNRGNFPPRFSGRQFPNYSSELNVNALELEDSALYLCATNPGVAAEAFFGQGTRLTVV.

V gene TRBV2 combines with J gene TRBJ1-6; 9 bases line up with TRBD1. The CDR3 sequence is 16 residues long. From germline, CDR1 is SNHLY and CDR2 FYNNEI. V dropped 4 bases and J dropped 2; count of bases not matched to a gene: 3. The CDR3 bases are TGTGCCAGCAGTGTTGGGACAGGGACCTATAATTCACCCCTCCACTTT. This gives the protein CASSVGTGTYNSPLHF.

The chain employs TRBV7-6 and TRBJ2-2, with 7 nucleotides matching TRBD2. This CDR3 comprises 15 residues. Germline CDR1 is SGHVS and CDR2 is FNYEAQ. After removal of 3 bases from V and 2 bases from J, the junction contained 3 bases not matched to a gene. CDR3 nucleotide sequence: TGTGCCAGCAGCTTGGGACTACTAAACACCGGGGAGCTGTTTTTT. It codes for CASSLGLLNTGELFF. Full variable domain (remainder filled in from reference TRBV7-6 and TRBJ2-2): GAGVSQSPRYKVTKRGQDVALRCDPISGHVSLYWYRQALGQGPEFLTYFNYEAQQDKSGLPNDRFSAERPEGSISTLTIQRTEQRDSAMYRCASSLGLLNTGELFFGEGSRLTVL.

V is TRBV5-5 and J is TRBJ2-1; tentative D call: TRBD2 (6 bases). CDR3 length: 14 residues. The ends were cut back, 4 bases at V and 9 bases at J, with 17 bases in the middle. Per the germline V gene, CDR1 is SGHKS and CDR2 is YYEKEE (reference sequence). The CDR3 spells CASSPGTPGSEQFF. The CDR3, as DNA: TGTGCCAGCAGCCCAGGGACTCCCGGGTCTGAGCAGTTCTTC. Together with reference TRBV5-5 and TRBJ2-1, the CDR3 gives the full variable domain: DAGVTQSPTHLIKTRGQQVTLRCSPISGHKSVSWYQQVLGQGPQFIFQYYEKEERGRGNFPDRFSARQFPNYSSELNVNALLLGDSALYLCASSPGTPGSEQFFGPGTRLTVL.

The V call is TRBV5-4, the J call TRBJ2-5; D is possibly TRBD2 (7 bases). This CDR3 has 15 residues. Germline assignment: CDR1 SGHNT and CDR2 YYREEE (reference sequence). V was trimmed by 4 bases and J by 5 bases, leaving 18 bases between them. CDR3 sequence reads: CASSDGGGAWETQYF. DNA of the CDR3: TGTGCCAGCAGCGATGGTGGGGGGGCTTGGGAGACCCAGTACTTC.

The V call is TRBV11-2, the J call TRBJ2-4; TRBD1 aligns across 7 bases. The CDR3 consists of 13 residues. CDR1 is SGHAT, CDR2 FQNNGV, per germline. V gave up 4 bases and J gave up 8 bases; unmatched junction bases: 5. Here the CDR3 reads CASSSTGTDIQYF. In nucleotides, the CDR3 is TGTGCCAGCAGCTCGACAGGGACGGACATTCAGTACTTC.

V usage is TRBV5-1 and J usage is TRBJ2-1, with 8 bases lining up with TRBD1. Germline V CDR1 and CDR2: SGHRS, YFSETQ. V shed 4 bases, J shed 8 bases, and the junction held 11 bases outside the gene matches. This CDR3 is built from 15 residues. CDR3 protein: CASSGKWTGIDEQFF. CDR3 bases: TGCGCCAGCAGCGGAAAATGGACAGGGATCGATGAGCAGTTCTTC.